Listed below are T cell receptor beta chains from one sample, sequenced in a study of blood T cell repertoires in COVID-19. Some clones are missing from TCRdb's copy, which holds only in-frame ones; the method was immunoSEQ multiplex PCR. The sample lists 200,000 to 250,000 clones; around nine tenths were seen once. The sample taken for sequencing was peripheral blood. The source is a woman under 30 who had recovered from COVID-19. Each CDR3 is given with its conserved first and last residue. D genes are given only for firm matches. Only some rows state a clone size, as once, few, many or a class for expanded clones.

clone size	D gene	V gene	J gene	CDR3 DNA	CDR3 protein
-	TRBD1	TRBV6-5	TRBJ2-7	TGTGCCAGCAGTTACTCGTGGCAGGGGGCGTTCGAGCAGTACTTC	CASSYSWQGAFEQYF
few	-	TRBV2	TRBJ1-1	TGTGCCTCCTTATTTATGAACACTGAAGCTTTCTTT	CASLFMNTEAFF
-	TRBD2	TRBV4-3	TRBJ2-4	TGCGCCAGCAGCCGGCTAGCGGGAGAGGGGTCCAAAAACATTCAGTACTTC	CASSRLAGEGSKNIQYF
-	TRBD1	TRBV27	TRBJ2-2	TGTGCCAGCAGTTTCTCTCGGACAGGGACAGGCACCGGGGAGCTGTTTTTT	CASSFSRTGTGTGELFF
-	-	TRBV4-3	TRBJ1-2	TGCGCCAGCAGCCAGTCTGACCCGGGATCGGGCGGCTACACCTTC	CASSQSDPGSGGYTF
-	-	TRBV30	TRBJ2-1	TGTGCCTGGAGCCGACAGACTAATGAGCAGTTCTTC	CAWSRQTNEQFF
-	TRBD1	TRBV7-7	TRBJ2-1	TGTGCCAGCAGCTCGGGACAGGGTTATAATGAGCAGTTCTTC	CASSSGQGYNEQFF
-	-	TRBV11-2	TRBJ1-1	TGTGCCAGCAGCTTAGGGTACAGTGTTGAAGCTTTCTTT	CASSLGYSVEAFF
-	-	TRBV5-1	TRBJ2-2	TGCGCCAGCCAGGGGAGAATGAACACCGGGGAGCTGTTTTTT	CASQGRMNTGELFF
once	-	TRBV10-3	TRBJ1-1	TGTGCCATCAGTGAAGGCGGGGGGAACACTGAAGCTTTCTTT	CAISEGGGNTEAFF
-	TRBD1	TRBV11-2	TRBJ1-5	TGTGCCAGCAGCTATGGGACAGGGGGACAGCCCCAGCATTTT	CASSYGTGGQPQHF
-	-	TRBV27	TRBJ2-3	TGTGCCAGCAGTTCTCCAGCATTGGGAGGACGCACAGATACGCAGTATTTT	CASSSPALGGRTDTQYF
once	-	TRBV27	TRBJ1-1	TGTGCCAGCAGTTCTGTACCGCCAAGCGCTTTTATCACTGAAGCTTTCTTT	CASSSVPPSAFITEAFF
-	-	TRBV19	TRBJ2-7	TGTGCCAGTAGTATGGGTTGGAGGGAAGGTTATACCACCTACGAGCAGTACTTC	CASSMGWREGYTTYEQYF
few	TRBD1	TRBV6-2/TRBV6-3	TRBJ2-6	TGTGCCAGCAGCCCTAGGGGGACAGGGGTAGCAGGGGCCAACGTCCTGACTTTC	CASSPRGTGVAGANVLTF
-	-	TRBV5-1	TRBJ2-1	TGCGCCAGCAGCTTGGAACCGGGGGGCCTTTACAATGAGCAGTTCTTC	CASSLEPGGLYNEQFF
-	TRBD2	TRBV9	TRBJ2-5	TGTGCCAGCAGCCCGACGCACGTGGGCGGGAGGGCGGAGACCCAGTACTTC	CASSPTHVGGRAETQYF
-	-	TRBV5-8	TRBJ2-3	TGTGCCAGCAGCTTAAACGGGAGAGTGGGGACGCAGTATTTT	CASSLNGRVGTQYF
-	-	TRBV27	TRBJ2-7	TGTGCCAGCAGCCGTTCGGCACAGGTCTACGAGCAGTACTTC	CASSRSAQVYEQYF
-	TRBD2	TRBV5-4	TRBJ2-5	TGTGCCAGCAGCTTGGCCCCTAGCGGGAGGGTGGAGACCCAGTACTTC	CASSLAPSGRVETQYF
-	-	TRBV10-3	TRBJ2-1	TGTGCCATCAGTGTAGGGGCCCTCAATGAGCAGTTCTTC	CAISVGALNEQFF
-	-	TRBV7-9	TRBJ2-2	TGTGCCAGCAGCTTAAGCAGCGCTGCCGGGGAGCTGTTTTTT	CASSLSSAAGELFF
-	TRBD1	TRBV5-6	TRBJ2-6	TGTGCCAGCAGCCCCAGGGGGCCTGGGGCCAACGTCCTGACTTTC	CASSPRGPGANVLTF
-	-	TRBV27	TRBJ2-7	TGTGCCAGCAGTCCGTCAGGGGCGAGCTCCTACGAGCAGTACTTC	CASSPSGASSYEQYF
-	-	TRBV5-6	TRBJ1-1	TGTGCCAGCAGCTTGGCTCAACAGAACACTGAAGCTTTCTTT	CASSLAQQNTEAFF
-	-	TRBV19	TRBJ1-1	TGTGCCAGCAGTATCTCGAGGGGGTCTACCGAAGCTTTCTTT	CASSISRGSTEAFF
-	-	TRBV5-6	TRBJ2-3	TGTGCCAGCATGGGCAGCCCTAGCACAGATACGCAGTATTTT	CASMGSPSTDTQYF
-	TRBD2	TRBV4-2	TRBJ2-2	TGTGCCAGCAGCCTTAGCGGGAGAGCTGCGAGCACCGGGGAGCTGTTTTTT	CASSLSGRAASTGELFF
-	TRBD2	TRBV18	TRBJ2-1	TGTGCCAGCTCCTCCGGGACTAGCGGGAGGATCGATGAGCAGTTCTTC	CASSSGTSGRIDEQFF
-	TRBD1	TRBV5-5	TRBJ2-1	TGTGCCAGCAGCCGGGGGACAGGTCTTCCGTTCTTC	CASSRGTGLPFF
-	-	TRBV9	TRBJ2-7	TGTGCCAGCAACCGCGGGCGTGGCGAGCAGTACTTC	CASNRGRGEQYF